This is a list of T cell receptor beta chains from one sample in a study of T cells in localized non-small cell lung cancer. Only in-frame clones appear in the TCRdb table, and some are missing; sequencing was by immunoSEQ multiplex PCR. The sample lists 20,000 to 25,000 clones; approximately 86% were seen once. Sequenced material: peripheral blood, taken before any cancer treatment. All receptors derive from a female donor older than 55 with stage I lung adenocarcinoma. Both conserved end residues are part of each CDR3. Fields, in order: V gene, D gene, clone size, J gene, CDR3 protein, CDR3 DNA. D genes are given only for firm matches. Size tells how often a clone was seen (once, few, many) or the class of an expanded clone, and some rows leave it out.

TRBV6-1,NA,NA,TRBJ2-3,CASSIRGSPTDTQYF,TGTGCCAGCAGTATCAGGGGCTCCCCCACAGATACGCAGTATTTT
TRBV11-1,NA,NA,TRBJ1-4,CASSQMRGNEKLFF,TGTGCCAGCAGCCAGATGCGTGGAAATGAAAAACTGTTTTTT
TRBV27,TRBD2,NA,TRBJ2-2,CASASRGSGSASGELFF,TGTGCCAGCGCCTCTCGGGGTAGCGGGAGCGCTTCTGGGGAGCTGTTTTTT
TRBV5-1,TRBD1,NA,TRBJ2-1,CASSPRTGGAQSVEFF,TGCGCCAGCAGCCCGCGGACAGGGGGCGCACAATCGGTGGAGTTCTTC
TRBV18,TRBD2,NA,TRBJ2-1,CASSPGSGISYNEQFF,TGTGCCAGCTCACCGGGGAGCGGGATCTCCTACAATGAGCAGTTCTTC
TRBV7-2,NA,NA,TRBJ2-4,CASSSIGGADIQYF,TGTGCCAGCAGTTCTATCGGCGGGGCAGACATTCAGTACTTC
TRBV11-2,TRBD1,NA,TRBJ1-5,CASSFVGTGVSQPQHF,TGTGCCAGCAGCTTCGTTGGGACAGGGGTTAGTCAGCCCCAGCATTTT
TRBV19,NA,NA,TRBJ1-4,CASSINGAVEKLFF,TGTGCCAGTAGTATAAACGGGGCTGTCGAAAAACTGTTTTTT
TRBV29-1,TRBD1,NA,TRBJ2-7,CSVGPGGASSYEQYF,TGCAGCGTTGGACCAGGGGGCGCGAGCTCCTACGAGCAGTACTTC
TRBV5-8,NA,NA,TRBJ2-5,CASSLGAGFEQETQYF,TGTGCCAGCAGCTTGGGGGCAGGGTTTGAGCAAGAGACCCAGTACTTC
TRBV25-1,NA,NA,TRBJ1-4,CASSEYRTVGEEKLFF,TGTGCCAGCAGTGAATACCGTACAGTAGGAGAGGAAAAACTGTTTTTT
TRBV5-4,TRBD1,few,TRBJ2-3,CASTPRQGADTQYF,TGTGCCAGCACCCCGCGACAGGGGGCAGATACGCAGTATTTT
TRBV7-2,NA,NA,TRBJ1-5,CASSLVSSSLYSNQPQHF,TGTGCCAGCAGCTTAGTGTCGTCATCCCTTTATAGCAATCAGCCCCAGCATTTT
TRBV6-5,TRBD1,NA,TRBJ1-2,CASSYSPGTGGYGYTF,TGTGCCAGCAGTTACTCCCCCGGGACAGGGGGCTATGGCTACACCTTC
TRBV2,TRBD1,NA,TRBJ1-3,CASSTMDRGSGNTIYF,TGTGCCAGCAGCACGATGGACAGGGGATCTGGAAACACCATATATTTT
TRBV7-2,NA,NA,TRBJ1-1,CASSPLRRGTSKDTEAFF,TGTGCCAGCAGCCCCCTCCGGAGGGGAACGAGTAAGGACACTGAAGCTTTCTTT
TRBV18,NA,NA,TRBJ1-1,CASSPPTGPRPEAFF,TGTGCCAGCTCACCACCGACGGGGCCTAGGCCTGAAGCTTTCTTT
TRBV6-5,NA,NA,TRBJ2-5,CASSYRAGPQYF,TGTGCCAGCAGTTACAGGGCAGGACCCCAGTACTTC
TRBV7-3,NA,NA,TRBJ2-5,CASSLWGGEQETQYF,TGTGCCAGCAGCTTATGGGGCGGGGAACAAGAGACCCAGTACTTC
TRBV5-4,NA,once,TRBJ1-2,CASSSDSYLTNYGYTF,TGTGCCAGCAGCTCGGACAGTTACCTCACTAACTATGGCTACACCTTC
TRBV27,TRBD1,NA,TRBJ1-6,CASATGRNSPLHF,TGTGCCAGTGCGACAGGGCGGAATTCACCCCTCCACTTT
TRBV6-1,NA,once,TRBJ1-2,CASSSYGYTF,TGTGCCAGCAGTTCCTATGGCTACACCTTC
TRBV5-6,NA,NA,TRBJ2-3,CASSFPISTDTQYF,TGTGCCAGCAGCTTCCCCATTAGCACAGATACGCAGTATTTT
TRBV30,NA,NA,TRBJ1-1,CAWRDPSRGSPEAFF,TGTGCCTGGAGAGACCCATCCCGGGGAAGTCCTGAAGCTTTCTTT
TRBV19,NA,NA,TRBJ1-4,CASSILSTNEKLFF,TGTGCCAGTAGTATTCTGAGTACTAATGAAAAACTGTTTTTT
TRBV5-6,NA,NA,TRBJ2-7,CASSLGARSSYEQYF,TGTGCCAGCAGCTTGGGTGCTAGATCCTCCTACGAGCAGTACTTC
TRBV19,TRBD1,NA,TRBJ2-6,CASSRGTGVGANVLTF,TGTGCCAGTAGTAGGGGGACAGGGGTAGGGGCCAACGTCCTGACTTTC
TRBV9,NA,NA,TRBJ2-1,CASSVGVQNEQFF,TGTGCCAGCAGCGTAGGAGTGCAAAATGAGCAGTTCTTC
TRBV30,TRBD1,NA,TRBJ1-5,CAWSVQGAATQPQHF,TGTGCCTGGAGTGTACAGGGGGCGGCTACTCAGCCCCAGCATTTT
TRBV9,NA,NA,TRBJ2-7,CASSVDDGRTHEQYF,TGTGCCAGCAGCGTAGATGACGGGAGAACCCACGAGCAGTACTTC
TRBV5-1,TRBD2,NA,TRBJ2-2,CASSLLLAGGSTPNTGELFF,TGCGCCAGCAGCTTGCTTCTAGCGGGAGGGTCCACGCCGAACACCGGGGAGCTGTTTTTT
TRBV11-3,NA,NA,TRBJ1-1,CASSRRENTEAFF,TGTGCCAGCAGCCGCCGTGAGAACACTGAAGCTTTCTTT
TRBV6-6,NA,NA,TRBJ1-2,CASSPDGNYGYTF,TGTGCCAGCAGTCCCGACGGAAACTATGGCTACACCTTC
TRBV7-2,NA,NA,TRBJ2-1,CASSLVVGLYNEQFF,TGTGCCAGCAGCTTAGTAGTGGGACTCTACAATGAGCAGTTCTTC
TRBV21-1,NA,NA,TRBJ1-4,CASSKGPLTGGGTNEKLFF,TGTGCCAGCAGCAAAGGCCCCTTGACAGGGGGAGGAACTAATGAAAAACTGTTTTTT
TRBV19,TRBD1,few,TRBJ1-5,CATTYGTGNHQPQHF,TGTGCCACGACCTACGGGACAGGGAACCATCAGCCCCAGCATTTT
TRBV6-1,TRBD1,NA,TRBJ2-7,CASSEGWQGAFDEQYF,TGTGCCAGCAGTGAAGGTTGGCAGGGGGCTTTTGACGAGCAGTACTTC
TRBV7-8,TRBD1,NA,TRBJ2-3,CASSLGTGFTDTQYF,TGTGCCAGCAGCTTAGGGACAGGATTCACAGATACGCAGTATTTT
TRBV19,NA,once,TRBJ1-2,CASTPGLGAYGYTF,TGTGCCAGTACCCCAGGATTGGGAGCGTATGGCTACACCTTC
TRBV6-5,NA,few,TRBJ1-5,CASSYSGSNQPQHF,TGTGCCAGCAGTTACTCGGGGAGCAATCAGCCCCAGCATTTT
TRBV27,NA,once,TRBJ1-4,CASSLVSSQNEKLFF,TGTGCCAGCAGTTTAGTCAGCTCTCAGAATGAAAAACTGTTTTTT
TRBV5-6,NA,NA,TRBJ1-5,CASSLEGEVGHQPQHF,TGTGCCAGCAGCTTGGAGGGGGAAGTTGGCCATCAGCCCCAGCATTTT
TRBV5-8,TRBD1,NA,TRBJ1-5,CASSPGTANDQPQHF,TGTGCCAGCAGCCCCGGGACAGCTAACGATCAGCCCCAGCATTTT
TRBV4-2,TRBD2,NA,TRBJ2-3,CASRTSGRALSPTDTQYF,TGTGCCAGTAGGACTAGCGGGAGGGCCCTCTCTCCCACAGATACGCAGTATTTT
TRBV25-1,NA,NA,TRBJ2-7,CASSVTGTYEQYF,TGTGCCAGCAGTGTTACGGGGACCTACGAGCAGTACTTC
TRBV11-2,NA,NA,TRBJ2-1,CASSFVRNNEQFF,TGTGCCAGCAGCTTCGTCAGAAACAATGAGCAGTTCTTC
TRBV11-1,NA,NA,TRBJ2-3,CASSFPEGDTQYF,TGTGCCAGCAGCTTCCCCGAGGGGGATACGCAGTATTTT
TRBV27,NA,NA,TRBJ1-2,CASSSAGANYGYTF,TGTGCCAGCAGTTCCGCCGGAGCTAACTATGGCTACACCTTC
TRBV28,NA,NA,TRBJ2-7,CASRLQGGTYEQYF,TGTGCCAGCAGGCTACAGGGGGGGACCTACGAGCAGTACTTC
TRBV9,NA,NA,TRBJ1-1,CASSVEVNTEAFF,TGTGCCAGCAGCGTCGAAGTCAACACTGAAGCTTTCTTT
TRBV5-1,NA,NA,TRBJ2-7,CASSLDVSARTYEQYF,TGCGCCAGCAGCTTGGATGTTAGCGCTAGGACCTACGAGCAGTACTTC